This TCR beta chain is from a study of shared clonotypes between healthy human individuals. Study-wide background: CD4 naive and CD4 memory each took three plates per donor, while CD8 naive took two and CD8 memory one.

All donors qualified as healthy HIV-negative adults and had experienced no recent acute infections or vaccinations. Concerning this clone itself: Its antigen is as yet unknown.

V dropped 6 bases and J dropped 7; count of bases not matched to a gene: 13. Germline values: CDR1 MNHEY, CDR2 SVGAGI. CDR3 size: 15 residues. Clones were read by immunoSEQ multiplex PCR, and TCRdb kept only the in-frame ones, dropping some. The repertoire includes about 2.4 million clones, 93% of them detected once, and approximately 0.35% sits in the top ten. Points from the study as a whole: Generally, naive subsets came out with larger estimated richness than memory subsets.

The sequence derives from a man between 18 and 35 years old in good health. Some clones in this sample may be carry-over from other donors' samples. The chain has TRBV6-5 and TRBJ2-7, with 9 bases lining up with TRBD1. Specimen: naive CD4+ T cells from PBMCs. Subset described: CD45RA+ positively selected. CDR3 residues: CASREAGTGSSEQYF. The CDR3 nucleotides are TGTGCCAGCAGGGAGGCCGGGACAGGGTCATCGGAGCAGTACTTC.